Following are 27 T cell receptor beta chains from one sample sequenced in a study of identical twins. TCRdb re-derived calls from the 5' RACE reads in MiXCR, one entry per CDR3 protein. The table has 240,000 or so distinct CDR3 sequences, under 12% seen once. The sequenced sample was memory T cells sorted from blood. The receptors stem from a middle-aged man in good health.

This clonotype was detected only a few times. The chain combines TRBV6-5 with TRBJ2-7; D not resolved. This CDR3 contains 14 residues. From germline, CDR1 is MNHEY and CDR2 SVGAGI. The V and J ends lost 2 bases and 4 bases respectively, with 12 bases between them. The CDR3 region has the DNA TGTGCCAGCAGTTACCAACGACTGGGATACGAGCAGTACTTC. Protein: CASSYQRLGYEQYF.

This clonotype has a count of ten or more. This chain links TRBV6-1 with TRBJ2-7; 8 nucleotides match TRBD2. Germline CDR1 and CDR2: MNHNS and SASEGT. With V trimmed by 6 bases and J by 0 bases, 10 bases remained unmatched. The length of the CDR3 is 16 residues. The CDR3 sequence: CASRDTSGGLSYEQYF. The CDR3 bases are TGTGCCAGCAGGGATACAAGCGGGGGCCTCTCCTACGAGCAGTACTTC.

The chain carries TRBV29-1 and TRBJ2-6, with D hard to call. The CDR3 has 14 amino acids. Germline CDR1 reads SQVTM; CDR2 reads ANQGSEA. Trimming removed 4 bases from V and 2 bases from J, with 9 bases in between. The CDR3 nucleotides read TGCAGCGTTGGTGGGGTGACTGGGGCCAACGTCCTGACTTTC. It is translated as CSVGGVTGANVLTF. Combining the CDR3 with reference TRBV29-1 and TRBJ2-6 gives the whole variable domain SAVISQKPSRDICQRGTSLTIQCQVDSQVTMMFWYRQQPGQSLTLIATANQGSEATYESGFVIDKFPISRPNLTFSTLTVSNMSPEDSSIYLCSVGGVTGANVLTFGAGSRLTVL.

This clonotype was counted only a few times. The rearrangement joins TRBV11-2 to TRBJ2-7; 12 bases match TRBD1. Germline V gene sequence: CDR1 SGHAT, CDR2 FQNNGV. V shed 0 bases and J 7 bases; nucleotides not matched to a gene: 10. This CDR3 has 17 amino acids. The CDR3 DNA sequence: TGTGCCAGCAGCTTAGAATCCGGGACAGGGGGCCGAGGGGAGCAGTACTTC. Translated, it gives CASSLESGTGGRGEQYF.

This clonotype showed up many times. The chain employs TRBV3-1 and TRBJ1-6; D remains ambiguous. Trimming took off 0 bases at V and 10 bases at J, with 7 bases between the two ends. Germline assignment: CDR1 LGHDT and CDR2 YNNKEL (reference sequence). There are 13 residues in the CDR3. The chain's CDR3 is CASSQESGSPLHF. In DNA, the CDR3 is TGTGCCAGCAGCCAAGAAAGTGGATCACCCCTCCACTTT. The variable domain in full, with the rest retrieved from reference TRBV3-1 and TRBJ1-6, is DTAVSQTPKYLVTQMGNDKSIKCEQNLGHDTMYWYKQDSKKFLKIMFSYNNKELIINETVPNRFSPKSPDKAHLNLHINSLELGDSAVYFCASSQESGSPLHFGNGTRLTVT.

This clonotype was detected only a few times. The chain couples TRBV10-3 to TRBJ2-7; 13 bases are a match to TRBD2. The trim removed 3 bases at V and 1 base at J, leaving 9 bases unmatched. The CDR3 has 18 residues. CDR1 and CDR2 from the germline V gene are ENHRY and SYGVKD. The CDR3 DNA sequence: TGTGCCATCAGTGATCCGGGACTAGCGGGACCACCGTCCTACGAGCAGTACTTC. Its translation: CAISDPGLAGPPSYEQYF.

This clonotype was detected only a few times. The V gene is TRBV5-1, the J gene TRBJ1-6, with 10 bases lining up with TRBD1. CDR3 size: 16 residues. The J segment lost 9 bases and the V segment lost 1 base, leaving 7 bases of the junction unmatched. Germline V gives CDR1 SGHRS, CDR2 YFSETQ. The CDR3 protein is CASSLLSGQGSSPLHF. CDR3 DNA sequence: TGCGCCAGCAGCTTGCTTTCGGGACAGGGGTCTTCACCCCTCCACTTT.

This clonotype showed up many times. V usage is TRBV5-1 and J usage is TRBJ1-1, with D maybe TRBD1 (5 bases). Germline V gene sequence: CDR1 SGHRS, CDR2 YFSETQ. V lost 0 bases, J lost 6 bases, and 12 bases lay in between. This CDR3 spans 14 amino acids. CDR3 residues: CASSLGPQGAEAFF. CDR3 coding DNA: TGCGCCAGCAGCTTGGGGCCCCAGGGAGCTGAAGCTTTCTTT.

This clonotype was observed many times. V gene TRBV5-1 combines with J gene TRBJ2-7; D may be TRBD1 (6 bases). Between the trimmed V and J ends, which lost 0 bases and 2 bases, there was a span of 9 bases. This CDR3 has 14 amino acids. CDR1 and CDR2 (germline): SGHRS, YFSETQ. In DNA, the CDR3 is TGCGCCAGCAGCTTGGCGGACAGAACCTACGAGCAGTACTTC. Its translation: CASSLADRTYEQYF.

This clonotype appeared many times. The rearrangement links TRBV10-3 to TRBJ2-6; D could derive from TRBD1 or TRBD2 (5 bases each). Trimming removed 2 bases at V and 3 bases at J, with 11 bases between. The CDR3 runs 16 residues. The germline CDR1 and CDR2 sequences are ENHRY and SYGVKD. The DNA of the CDR3 is TGTGCCATCAGTGAGAATGGGGGTAATGGGGCCAACGTCCTGACTTTC. It specifies CAISENGGNGANVLTF.

This clonotype was detected only a few times. The rearrangement uses TRBV14 and TRBJ2-3; D unresolved. This CDR3 has 13 residues. With 1 base removed from V and 6 bases from J, the gap between germline ends came to 8 bases. Germline lookup yields CDR1 SGHDN and CDR2 FVKESK. CDR3 DNA sequence: TGTGCCAGCAGCCAAGTCTATGGGGATACGCAGTATTTT. Protein product: CASSQVYGDTQYF. The whole variable domain, filled in from reference TRBV14 and TRBJ2-3, reads EAGVTQFPSHSVIEKGQTVTLRCDPISGHDNLYWYRRVMGKEIKFLLHFVKESKQDESGMPNNRFLAERTGGTYSTLKVQPAELEDSGVYFCASSQVYGDTQYFGPGTRLTVL.

This clonotype was counted a few times. The chain joins TRBV4-1 to TRBJ2-1; no definite D call. Trimming cost V 2 bases and J 1 base, with 9 bases left between them. The CDR3 extends over 15 amino acids. Per the germline V gene, CDR1 is MGHRA and CDR2 is YSYEKL. The CDR3 region is CASSQRADSYNEQFF. CDR3 in DNA: TGCGCCAGCAGCCAACGGGCAGATTCCTACAATGAGCAGTTCTTC.

The chain couples TRBV7-9 to TRBJ2-7; a possible D gene is TRBD2 (6 bases). The V end was cut by 5 bases, the J end by 2 bases, with 13 bases between. Germline assignment: CDR1 SEHNR and CDR2 FQNEAQ (reference sequence). The CDR3 runs to 14 residues. CDR3 coding DNA: TGTGCCAGCAGCGCGGCGGGATTACCCTACGAGCAGTACTTC. Its protein product is CASSAAGLPYEQYF.

This clonotype was counted at least ten times. V gene TRBV11-2 combines with J gene TRBJ2-7; D call uncertain. The germline V gene encodes CDR1 SGHAT and CDR2 FQNNGV. There are 16 residues in the CDR3. Trimming removed 5 bases at V and 3 bases at J, with 20 bases between. This chain's CDR3 is CASSPADRALNYEQYF. The CDR3 DNA is TGTGCCAGCAGCCCGGCGGACCGAGCCCTAAACTACGAGCAGTACTTC.

A few counts support this clonotype. The chain carries TRBV29-1 and TRBJ1-2, with unresolved D. The CDR3 totals 12 residues. Trimming stripped 3 bases from V and 4 bases from J, with 9 bases between. Germline assignment: CDR1 SQVTM and CDR2 ANQGSEA. The CDR3, as DNA: TGCAGCGTTGATCTGGGCGTCTATGGCTACACCTTC. Translated, it gives CSVDLGVYGYTF.

This clonotype was counted many times. DNA of the CDR3: TGCAGTGCTAGGGGAGGGGCGGGAGATCTCGAGCAGTACTTC. The encoded protein is CSARGGAGDLEQYF. The V and J genes are TRBV20-1 and TRBJ2-7, with 7 positions matching TRBD2. Germline CDR1 DFQATT, CDR2 SNEGSKA (reference sequence). The V gene end was trimmed by 3 bases and the J gene end by 6 bases; junction bases not matched to a gene: 11. The CDR3 covers 14 residues.

This clonotype was counted many times. The V and J genes are TRBV6-2 or TRBV6-3 and TRBJ2-2; 9 bases align to TRBD1. This CDR3 contains 16 residues. Germline V gene data show CDR1 as MNHEY and CDR2 as SVGEGT. Trimming removed 5 bases from V and 4 bases from J; junction bases left unmatched: 8. The CDR3 DNA follows: TGTGCCAGCAGTCCTCCGGGACAGGGTATCACCGGGGAGCTGTTTTTT. Translating gives CASSPPGQGITGELFF.

The chain combines TRBV25-1 with TRBJ1-5; 7 positions match TRBD1. The CDR3 length is 14 residues. The germline V gene has CDR1 MGHDK and CDR2 SYGVNS. J lost 1 base, V lost 8 bases, and 5 bases had no gene match. The CDR3 coding sequence is TGTGCCAGCGAACAGACAGGGAGCAATCAGCCCCAGCATTTT. It encodes CASEQTGSNQPQHF.

This chain connects TRBV20-1 to TRBJ2-7; D is unresolved. The germline V gene encodes CDR1 DFQATT and CDR2 SNEGSKA (reference sequence). The CDR3 is 14 residues long. V lost 6 bases and J lost 2, with 17 bases in between. CDR3 protein: CSATEWGIAYEQYF. In DNA form, the CDR3 reads TGCAGTGCAACCGAGTGGGGAATTGCCTACGAGCAGTACTTC.

In this sample, this clonotype turned up many times. The chain has TRBV6-2 or TRBV6-3 and TRBJ2-5, with TRBD2 identical over 10 bases. V shed 5 bases, J shed 2 bases, and the junction held 8 bases outside the gene matches. Looked up from germline, CDR1 is MNHEY and CDR2 is SVGEGT. The CDR3 has 16 residues. Here the CDR3 DNA reads TGTGCCAGCAGTAGGACTAGCGGCGGCTTACAAGAGACCCAGTACTTC. It translates to CASSRTSGGLQETQYF.

This clonotype came up a few times. V usage is TRBV18 and J usage is TRBJ2-1; TRBD2 matches 11 bases. The CDR3 is 16 residues long. Germline CDR1 is KGHSH and CDR2 is LQKENI. Unmatched junction bases numbered 14, after V lost 8 bases and J lost 8 bases. In DNA form, the CDR3 reads TGTGCCAGCCGACATAGCGGGGGGGCAAATAGCGATGAGCAGTTCTTC. The encoded protein is CASRHSGGANSDEQFF. The entire variable domain, with the rest obtained from reference TRBV18 and TRBJ2-1, is as follows: NAGVMQNPRHLVRRRGQEARLRCSPMKGHSHVYWYRQLPEEGLKFMVYLQKENIIDESGMPKERFSAEFPKEGPSILRIQQVVRGDSAAYFCASRHSGGANSDEQFFGPGTRLTVL.

The chain joins TRBV18 to TRBJ2-5, with 9 bases that match TRBD1. V lost 1 base and J lost 1; bases outside the gene matches: 19. CDR3 length: 21 residues. CDR1 and CDR2 from the germline V gene are KGHSH and LQKENI. CDR3 bases: TGTGCCAGCTCACCACGAACGGGGACAGGGACAATCCCCAGGCCCCAAGAGACCCAGTACTTC. This sequence encodes CASSPRTGTGTIPRPQETQYF.

This clonotype has a count of ten or more. The chain has TRBV24-1 and TRBJ2-5; D possibly corresponds to TRBD1 (7 bases). The CDR3 runs to 13 residues. Germline assignment: CDR1 KGHDR and CDR2 SFDVKD. The ends were cut back, 6 bases at V and 5 bases at J, with 12 bases in the middle. The CDR3 protein is CATSQGGYETQYF. The CDR3 DNA follows: TGTGCCACCAGTCAGGGGGGATATGAGACCCAGTACTTC.

This sequence joins TRBV5-1 and TRBJ2-1; possibly TRBD1 or TRBD2 for D (5 bases each). The V gene lost 2 bases and the J gene lost 4 bases, with 16 bases spanning the gap. Germline V gene data show CDR1 as SGHRS and CDR2 as YFSETQ. The CDR3 covers 16 residues. CDR3 in amino acids: CASSFEGLSGYNEQFF. The DNA for the CDR3 is TGCGCCAGCAGCTTCGAGGGGTTGTCGGGGTACAATGAGCAGTTCTTC.

The chain combines TRBV20-1 with TRBJ2-5; D may match TRBD1 or TRBD2 (5 bases each). In germline, CDR1 is DFQATT, CDR2 SNEGSKA (reference sequence). Trimming shortened V by 3 bases and J by 4 bases, and 12 bases separated the two germline ends. The CDR3 covers 13 residues. CDR3 sequence (DNA): TGCAGTGCTAGGCTGGGGGTGGGAGAGACCCAGTACTTC. Its translation: CSARLGVGETQYF.

This clonotype was seen a few times. V is TRBV15 and J is TRBJ2-5; a weak D match, TRBD1 (5 bases). CDR1 and CDR2 (germline): LNHNV, YYDKDF (reference sequence). The CDR3 runs to 12 residues. Trimming took 9 bases from V and 3 from J, leaving 11 bases between them. CDR3 amino acids: CATVGAEETQYF. CDR3 nucleotide sequence: TGTGCCACAGTTGGGGCGGAAGAGACCCAGTACTTC.

This clonotype has ten or more counts. The genes are TRBV20-1 and TRBJ2-7, with D uncertain. This CDR3 has 14 residues. Germline values: CDR1 DFQATT, CDR2 SNEGSKA (reference sequence). V was trimmed by 4 bases and J by 3 bases, leaving 16 bases between them. CDR3 in DNA: TGCAGTGCTATGAACCCCGGCAGAGACTACGAGCAGTACTTC. Its translation: CSAMNPGRDYEQYF.